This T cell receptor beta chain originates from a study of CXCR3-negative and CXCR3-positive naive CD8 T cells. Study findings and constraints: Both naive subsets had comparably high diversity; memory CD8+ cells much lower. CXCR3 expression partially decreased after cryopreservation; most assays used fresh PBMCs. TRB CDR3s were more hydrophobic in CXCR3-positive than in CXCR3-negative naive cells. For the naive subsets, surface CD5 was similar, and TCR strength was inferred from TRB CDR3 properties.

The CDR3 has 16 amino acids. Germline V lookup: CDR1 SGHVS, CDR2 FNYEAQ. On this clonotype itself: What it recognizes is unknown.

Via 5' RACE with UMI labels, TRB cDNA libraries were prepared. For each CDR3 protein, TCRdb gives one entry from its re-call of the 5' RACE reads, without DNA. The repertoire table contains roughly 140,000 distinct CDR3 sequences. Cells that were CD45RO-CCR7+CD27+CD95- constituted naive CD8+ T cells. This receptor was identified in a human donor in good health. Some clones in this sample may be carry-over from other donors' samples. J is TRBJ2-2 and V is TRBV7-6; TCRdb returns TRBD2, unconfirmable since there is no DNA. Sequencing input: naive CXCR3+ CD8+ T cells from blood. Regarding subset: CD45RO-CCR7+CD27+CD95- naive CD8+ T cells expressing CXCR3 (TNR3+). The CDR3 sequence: CASSLLAGGPTGELFF.